The 30 T cell receptor beta chains presented below share a single source sample, sequenced in a study of blood T cell repertoires in COVID-19. Data came from immunoSEQ multiplex PCR; TCRdb stores just in-frame clones and leaves some out. Of some 100,000 clones in the sample, 80% to 95% were seen once. Source material: peripheral blood. These receptor sequences come from a man aged 50 to 59 with active COVID-19.

The chain uses TRBV11-3 and TRBJ1-1; D is perhaps TRBD1 (5 bases). Germline V lookup: CDR1 SGHNT, CDR2 YENEEA. This CDR3 has 17 residues. The V end was cut by 5 bases, the J end by 1 base, with 20 bases between. The CDR3 region has the DNA TGTGCCAGCAGCCAAGGGACCAGGGAGGGTGGGAACACTGAAGCTTTCTTT. Encoded protein: CASSQGTREGGNTEAFF.

This clone was counted a few times. The V and J genes are TRBV6-5 and TRBJ2-7; 9 bases map to TRBD1. CDR1 and CDR2 (germline): MNHEY, SVGAGI. This CDR3 region has 15 residues. J lost 1 base, V lost 6 bases, and 7 bases had no gene match. CDR3 residues: CASRPTGGGSYEQYF. The CDR3 DNA follows: TGTGCCAGCAGACCGACAGGGGGAGGATCCTACGAGCAGTACTTC.

The chain joins TRBV12-5 to TRBJ2-2, with a possible D match to TRBD1 (6 bases). In germline, CDR1 is LGHNT, CDR2 FRNRAP. V dropped 0 bases and J dropped 2 bases, with 16 bases sitting between them. The CDR3 totals 18 residues. The CDR3 DNA follows: TGTGCTAGTGGTTTGGTATACCCCTGGGACACCAACACCGGGGAGCTGTTTTTT. It specifies CASGLVYPWDTNTGELFF.

This clone was seen just once. V and J are TRBV19 and TRBJ2-6, with D tentatively TRBD2 (5 bases). Trimming removed 5 bases at V and 2 bases at J, with 16 bases between. There are 17 residues in the CDR3. Per the germline V gene, CDR1 is LNHDA and CDR2 is SQIVND (reference sequence). CDR3 in DNA: TGTGCCAGTAGTGGAGGCCAGATCCTAGCTGGGGCCAACGTCCTGACTTTC. Amino acid sequence: CASSGGQILAGANVLTF.

The chain uses TRBV24-1 and TRBJ2-1; maybe TRBD1 (5 bases). V lost 3 bases and J 8 bases, leaving 7 bases between the germline ends. This CDR3 is built from 12 residues. The germline gives CDR1 KGHDR, CDR2 SFDVKD. The CDR3 protein is CATSDLRDEQFF. CDR3 sequence (DNA): TGTGCCACCAGTGATCTCAGGGATGAGCAGTTCTTC.

CDR3 sequence: CASSLTTNSMYEQYF. The CDR3 DNA follows: TGCGCCAGCAGCTTGACGACAAACTCAATGTACGAGCAGTACTTC. The chain combines TRBV5-1 with TRBJ2-7; D gene unclear. Germline V gene lookup returns CDR1 SGHRS and CDR2 YFSETQ. CDR3 length: 15 residues. The V end was cut by 1 base, the J end by 4 bases, with 15 bases between.

The J gene is TRBJ2-3, the V gene TRBV7-2; 7 bases map to TRBD1. Germline CDR1 is SGHTA and CDR2 is FQGNSA. This CDR3 has 15 amino acids. The V segment lost 1 base and the J segment 5 bases; nucleotides outside the gene matches: 6. CDR3 bases: TGTGCCAGCAGCTTAGAGGGCCACAGGGGAGATACGCAGTATTTT. As protein: CASSLEGHRGDTQYF.

This chain connects TRBV21-1 to TRBJ2-7; the D call in the table, TRBD2, was not verified against the DNA. TRBV21-1 is reported as a pseudogene. This CDR3 is built from 15 residues. The chain's CDR3 is CASSKVLLREDEQYV. The CDR3 DNA sequence: TGTGCCAGCAGCAAAGTGTTGTTGCGGGAGGACGAGCAGTACGTC.

The chain has TRBV3-1 (or the pseudogene TRBV3-2) and TRBJ1-6, with 10 positions matching TRBD1. CDR1 LGHDT and CDR2 YNNKEL come from the germline V gene (reference sequence). The CDR3 is 15 amino acids. J was trimmed by 8 bases and V by 6 bases; bases with no gene match: 7. The CDR3 nucleotides are TGTGCCAGCAGACCCAGACAGGGGGCAGATTCACCCCTCCACTTT. It translates to CASRPRQGADSPLHF.

V is TRBV6-5 and J is TRBJ1-2; the D is unclear. V lost 9 bases and J 8 bases, leaving 13 bases between the germline ends. In germline, CDR1 is MNHEY, CDR2 SVGAGI. The length of the CDR3 is 11 residues. CDR3 amino acids: CASGGPGGYTF. The CDR3 DNA follows: TGTGCCAGTGGCGGTCCCGGGGGCTACACCTTC.

This clone was picked up one time. V and J are TRBV11-2 and TRBJ2-1, with 10 bases fitting TRBD1. The ends lost 3 bases at V and 6 bases at J; junction bases unmatched: 8. The germline CDR1 and CDR2 sequences are SGHAT and FQNNGV. This CDR3 contains 16 residues. The CDR3 region has the DNA TGTGCCAGCAGCTTTTTTCCGGGACAGGGGACCAATGAGCAGTTCTTC. Encoded protein: CASSFFPGQGTNEQFF. Full variable domain (missing parts from reference TRBV11-2 and TRBJ2-1): EAGVAQSPRYKIIEKRQSVAFWCNPISGHATLYWYQQILGQGPKLLIQFQNNGVVDDSQLPKDRFSAERLKGVDSTLKIQPAKLEDSAVYLCASSFFPGQGTNEQFFGPGTRLTVL.

The chain has TRBV24-1 and TRBJ2-3, with a tentative D call TRBD2 (5 bases). Germline CDR1 reads KGHDR; CDR2 reads SFDVKD. The CDR3 length is 16 residues. The V end was cut by 0 bases, the J end by 4 bases, with 13 bases between. The CDR3, as DNA: TGTGCCACCAGTGATTTGACGGGCGGGCCGTCAGATACGCAGTATTTT. This codes for CATSDLTGGPSDTQYF.

The rearrangement joins TRBV5-5 to TRBJ1-5; the D is unclear. Germline lookup yields CDR1 SGHKS and CDR2 YYEKEE (reference sequence). V shed 1 base and J shed 6 bases, with 5 bases lying between them. This CDR3 is built from 12 residues. CDR3 amino acids: CASSLPGQPQHF. CDR3 coding DNA: TGTGCCAGCAGCTTGCCGGGTCAGCCCCAGCATTTT.

CDR3: CASSRVGGSNQPQHF. CDR3 DNA sequence: TGTGCCAGCAGTCGCGTTGGGGGGTCGAATCAGCCCCAGCATTTT. The chain couples TRBV6-5 to TRBJ1-5, with D maybe TRBD1 (5 bases). The CDR3 runs to 15 residues. CDR1 MNHEY and CDR2 SVGAGI come from the germline V gene. The V gene lost 5 bases and the J gene lost 4 bases, with 15 bases spanning the gap.

V is TRBV4-1 and J is TRBJ1-2, with D maybe TRBD1 (6 bases). Germline V lookup: CDR1 MGHRA, CDR2 YSYEKL. Trimming pared 1 base from V and 4 bases from J, leaving 13 bases between. The CDR3 has 15 amino acids. CDR3: CASSQGTGTGYGYTF. The CDR3 DNA sequence: TGCGCCAGCAGCCAAGGTACAGGGACGGGCTATGGCTACACCTTC.

The rearrangement joins TRBV19 to TRBJ1-1; maybe TRBD1 (5 bases). The V and J ends lost 10 bases and 1 base respectively, with 13 bases between them. The CDR3 is 13 residues long. The germline V gene encodes CDR1 LNHDA and CDR2 SQIVND (reference sequence). DNA of the CDR3: TGTGCCATCAAGAGCGGGGGGAACACTGAAGCTTTCTTT. Protein product: CAIKSGGNTEAFF.

The chain combines TRBV11-2 with TRBJ2-5, with 9 bases matching TRBD2. The CDR3 contains 18 residues. From germline, CDR1 is SGHAT and CDR2 FQNNGV. With 5 bases clipped from V and 2 bases from J, the junction kept 15 bases outside the gene matches. The CDR3 sequence is CASSHSPAGGRQQETQYF. The CDR3 bases are TGTGCCAGCAGCCATTCACCCGCGGGGGGGCGCCAACAAGAGACCCAGTACTTC.

This clone came up many times. The chain carries TRBV10-3 and TRBJ1-5; D gene unclear. The CDR3 is 14 residues long. Trimming took off 0 bases at V and 6 bases at J, with 9 bases between the two ends. Germline values: CDR1 ENHRY, CDR2 SYGVKD. The CDR3 loop is CAISESTSGQPQHF. Written as DNA, the CDR3 is TGTGCCATCAGTGAGTCGACATCAGGTCAGCCCCAGCATTTT.

The chain uses TRBV7-8 and TRBJ1-1; 7 bases fit TRBD1. The ends lost 0 bases at V and 1 base at J; junction bases unmatched: 2. The CDR3 runs to 15 residues. The V gene's germline CDR1 is SGHVS and CDR2 FQNEAQ. The CDR3 reads CASSLAGTENTEAFF. The CDR3 DNA follows: TGTGCCAGCAGCTTAGCGGGGACAGAGAACACTGAAGCTTTCTTT.

This chain uses TRBV2 with TRBJ2-7; D is possibly TRBD2 (6 bases). Germline-derived CDR1 and CDR2 are SNHLY and FYNNEI. Trimming removed 6 bases at V and 3 bases at J, with 18 bases between. CDR3 size: 15 residues. In DNA, the CDR3 is TGTGCCAGCAGCGAGGGGAGGTCTGGGGACTACGAGCAGTACGTC. As protein: CASSEGRSGDYEQYV.

Here the CDR3 DNA reads TGTGCCAGCAGCCAAGAGGGGAGGGCCTCAAATGAAAAACTGTTTTTT. This codes for CASSQEGRASNEKLFF. The J gene is TRBJ1-4, the V gene TRBV4-2; D is unresolved. Germline V gene lookup returns CDR1 LGHNA and CDR2 YNFKEQ. Between the trimmed V and J ends, which lost 0 bases and 5 bases, there was a span of 13 bases. This CDR3 is 16 amino acids long.

The chain is built from TRBV5-1 and TRBJ1-4, with a weak D call TRBD1 (5 bases). The CDR3 is 16 residues long. Trimming took 3 bases from V and 0 from J, leaving 12 bases between them. Germline values: CDR1 SGHRS, CDR2 YFSETQ. The CDR3 nucleotides read TGCGCCAGCAGCTGGGGGGACCGATCAACTAATGAAAAACTGTTTTTT. Translated: CASSWGDRSTNEKLFF.

The rearrangement links TRBV2 to TRBJ1-6; no firm D call. Trimming cost V 6 bases and J 5 bases, with 11 bases left between them. The germline gives CDR1 SNHLY, CDR2 FYNNEI. This CDR3 is built from 14 residues. Here the CDR3 DNA reads TGTGCCAGCAGCCGGGATGGGAATAATTCACCCCTCCACTTT. This encodes CASSRDGNNSPLHF.

The genes are TRBV5-4 and TRBJ2-1, with 9 bases identical to TRBD2. Germline CDR1 SGHNT, CDR2 YYREEE (reference sequence). The CDR3 length is 15 residues. With 2 bases clipped from V and 0 bases from J, the junction kept 0 bases outside the gene matches. The CDR3 DNA reads TGTGCCAGCAGCTTTAGCGGGAGCTCCTACAATGAGCAGTTCTTC. Residues: CASSFSGSSYNEQFF.

The DNA of the CDR3 is TGTGCCAGCAGCTTACGACAGTTGGATGAAAAACTGTTTTTT. Its translation: CASSLRQLDEKLFF. The chain is built from TRBV7-9 and TRBJ1-4; D is possibly TRBD1 (5 bases). Trimming removed 2 bases at V and 6 bases at J, with 10 bases between. Germline loops: CDR1 SEHNR, CDR2 FQNEAQ (reference sequence). The CDR3 runs to 14 residues.

This clone was observed a handful of times. The gene calls are TRBV2 and TRBJ1-4, with TRBD1 matching 11 bases. The V gene end was trimmed by 6 bases and the J gene end by 7 bases; junction bases not matched to a gene: 4. The CDR3 is made up of 14 amino acids. The germline CDR1 and CDR2 sequences are SNHLY and FYNNEI. The CDR3 DNA sequence: TGTGCCAGCAGGGACAGGGGGCGCTCTGAAAAACTGTTTTTT. Protein product: CASRDRGRSEKLFF.

The V gene is TRBV12-3 or TRBV12-4, the J gene TRBJ2-2; D unresolved. The CDR3 consists of 12 residues. Trimming removed 4 bases from V and 4 bases from J, with 4 bases in between. CDR3 nucleotides: TGTGCCAGCAGTTACAGCACCGGGGAGCTGTTTTTT. Amino acid sequence: CASSYSTGELFF.

Concerning this clone: This sample includes further DNA sequences coding for the same CDR3. The rearrangement joins TRBV20-1 to TRBJ2-7; D gene unclear. This CDR3 is built from 11 residues. Germline CDR1 DFQATT, CDR2 SNEGSKA (reference sequence). Deletions cut 3 bases from V and 5 bases from J, with 8 bases between. The CDR3 DNA follows: TGCAGTGCTAGGAGTGGGCACGAGCAGTACTTC. Translating gives CSARSGHEQYF.

The genes are TRBV6-5 and TRBJ1-1; TRBD1 aligns across 7 bases. The CDR3 has 13 amino acids. CDR1 and CDR2 (germline): MNHEY, SVGAGI. V lost 5 bases, J lost 4 bases, and 4 bases stayed unmatched. CDR3 bases: TGTGCCAGCAGTACCCGACAGGGCACTGAAGCTTTCTTT. Its protein product is CASSTRQGTEAFF.

CDR3 loop: CASRGQMTNTEAFF. The CDR3 DNA reads as TGTGCCAGCAGGGGACAGATGACGAACACTGAAGCTTTCTTT. The V and J genes are TRBV2 and TRBJ1-1; 7 positions match TRBD1. With 6 bases clipped from V and 1 base from J, the junction kept 5 bases outside the gene matches. Looked up from germline, CDR1 is SNHLY and CDR2 is FYNNEI. The CDR3 is made up of 14 amino acids. Based on the CDR3 plus reference TRBV2 and TRBJ1-1, the full variable domain is EPEVTQTPSHQVTQMGQEVILRCVPISNHLYFYWYRQILGQKVEFLVSFYNNEISEKSEIFDDQFSVERPDGSNFTLKIRSTKLEDSAMYFCASRGQMTNTEAFFGQGTRLTVV.